This T cell receptor (beta chain) was recorded in a study of blood T cell repertoires in COVID-19. Study details: Italy, Spain and the United States were the sources of the convalescent and acute COVID-19 samples. PBMCs, B-cell-depleted T cells, or T cells were the source of the cDNA or gDNA that made up the material.

Original data processing: Amplification of reference gene primers provided the estimated nucleated cell counts. The method was immunoSEQ multiplex PCR; TCRdb's version includes in-frame clones alone and lacks a portion of them. The V and J calls and the clone size are those of that table, but D and trimming were determined from the DNA. Of around 84,000 clones in the sample, about 82% were seen once. Trimming cost V 4 bases and J 4 bases, with 16 bases left between them. CDR3 length: 16 amino acids. CDR1 and CDR2 (germline): MGHRA, YSYEKL. The chain couples TRBV4-1 to TRBJ1-4; D is possibly TRBD1 (5 bases). The sequenced material came from peripheral blood. This sequence originates from a man at least 80 years old with active or convalescent COVID-19. CDR3 DNA sequence: TGCGCCAGCAGCCCGCTCAGGGCAGACGATAATGAAAAACTGTTTTTT. Encoded protein: CASSPLRADDNEKLFF.